The next 10 T cell receptor beta chains were all read from a single sample in a study of cytomegalovirus exposure and HLA in healthy donors (TCRdb year 2017). The library was obtained by the immunoSEQ multiplex PCR assay. For the multiplex PCR, a mixture combining 60 forward primers for TCR Vbeta segments and 13 reverse primers for TCR Jbeta segments was used. TCRdb took over this immuneACCESS table, retaining in-frame rearrangements with V and J assigned. Such tables are incomplete; in checked studies, under half of the missing clones stem from an unresolved V gene, and the remainder is unexplained. The sample profile shows around 130,000 clones; about 8.5% of them were found once. The ten largest clonotypes hold 4.5% to 6% of the sample. Source material: PBMCs. These receptors came from a man aged 40-50 years in good health and CMV-seronegative.

The J gene is TRBJ2-7, the V gene TRBV11-2, with 7 bases matching TRBD2. The V segment lost 6 bases and the J segment 6 bases; nucleotides outside the gene matches: 8. The CDR3 is 13 amino acids. Germline CDR1 and CDR2: SGHAT and FQNNGV. This chain's CDR3 is CASRIAGTGEQYF. The CDR3 DNA sequence: TGTGCCAGCAGGATAGCGGGTACGGGCGAGCAGTACTTC.

This clone showed up just a few times. The chain recombines TRBV2 with TRBJ2-2; 7 bases are shared with TRBD2. V was clipped by 7 bases and J by 4 bases; unmatched bases: 6. The CDR3 length is 14 residues. Germline V CDR1 and CDR2: SNHLY, FYNNEI. CDR3 region: CASTREGGTGELFF. In DNA form, the CDR3 reads TGTGCCAGCACAAGGGAGGGAGGCACCGGGGAGCTGTTTTTT.

V gene TRBV5-6 combines with J gene TRBJ1-2, with D possibly matching TRBD1 (6 bases). Germline V gene data show CDR1 as SGHDT and CDR2 as YYEEEE. The length of the CDR3 is 15 residues. V gave up 0 bases and J gave up 0 bases, with 9 bases separating them. CDR3 amino acids: CASSLGGQANYGYTF. CDR3 coding DNA: TGTGCCAGCAGCTTGGGGGGGCAAGCTAACTATGGCTACACCTTC.

This clone was seen more than once but under ten times. The chain carries TRBV27 and TRBJ1-1; possible D gene TRBD1, 6 bases. V was cut by 6 bases and J by 6 bases, with 14 bases left in between. CDR3 length: 13 amino acids. CDR1 MNHEY and CDR2 SMNVEV come from the germline V gene (reference sequence). CDR3 sequence reads: CASRAGRGAEAFF. DNA of the CDR3: TGTGCCAGCAGGGCAGGGAGGGGGGCTGAAGCTTTCTTT.

This clone was found a few times. This chain connects TRBV27 to TRBJ2-6; D is undetermined. Germline lookup yields CDR1 MNHEY and CDR2 SMNVEV (reference sequence). Trimming removed 6 bases at V and 0 bases at J, with 3 bases between. This CDR3 comprises 13 residues. The CDR3 bases are TGTGCCAGCAGCCTCTCTGGGGCCAACGTCCTGACTTTC. Amino acid sequence: CASSLSGANVLTF.

The rearrangement joins TRBV5-6 to TRBJ2-7; a weak D match, TRBD1 (6 bases). This CDR3 is 12 amino acids long. Per the germline V gene, CDR1 is SGHDT and CDR2 is YYEEEE. V lost 4 bases to trimming and J lost 7 bases, with 12 bases between them. The CDR3 region is CASSHGTYEQYF. CDR3 nucleotides: TGTGCCAGCAGCCACGGGACATATGAGCAGTACTTC. Full variable domain (rest looked up from reference TRBV5-6 and TRBJ2-7): DAGVTQSPTHLIKTRGQQVTLRCSPKSGHDTVSWYQQALGQGPQFIFQYYEEEERQRGNFPDRFSGHQFPNYSSELNVNALLLGDSALYLCASSHGTYEQYFGPGTRLTVT.

In its sample, this clone was seen a few times. This chain uses TRBV28 with TRBJ1-6, with a tentative D call TRBD1 (6 bases). This CDR3 comprises 14 residues. Trimming took 3 bases from V and 7 from J, leaving 10 bases between them. The germline V gene has CDR1 MDHEN and CDR2 SYDVKM. The CDR3 is CASSLHRANSPLHF. DNA of the CDR3: TGTGCCAGCAGTTTGCACAGGGCCAATTCACCCCTCCACTTT.

This clone was counted between two and nine times. DNA for the CDR3: TGTGCCAGCAGCTTGGCCGGTCTACCCAATGAGCAGTTCTTC. This codes for CASSLAGLPNEQFF. The chain combines TRBV5-6 with TRBJ2-1, with D hard to call. This CDR3 spans 14 amino acids. Between the trimmed V and J ends, which lost 0 bases and 6 bases, there was a span of 10 bases. Germline assignment: CDR1 SGHDT and CDR2 YYEEEE.

The chain carries TRBV6-5 and TRBJ2-7; TRBD2 agrees at 9 bases. Germline assignment: CDR1 MNHEY and CDR2 SVGAGI. The V and J ends lost 1 base and 3 bases, in that order; junction bases with no gene match: 4. The CDR3 loop spans 15 amino acids. CDR3 region: CASSYWASGDYEQYF. The CDR3 nucleotides are TGTGCCAGCAGTTACTGGGCTAGCGGGGACTACGAGCAGTACTTC.

The chain carries TRBV5-8 and TRBJ2-1; D is perhaps TRBD1 (6 bases). V lost 2 bases to trimming and J lost 8 bases, with 8 bases between them. The CDR3 sequence is 12 residues long. Germline CDR1 and CDR2: SGHTS and YDEGEE. The CDR3 loop is CASSFRGDEQFF. The CDR3 DNA follows: TGTGCCAGCAGCTTCAGGGGCGATGAGCAGTTCTTC.